This TCR beta chain was sequenced during a study of cytotoxic CD8 clonotypes in ibrutinib-treated CLL. Study background: The cohort had around 10 relapsed/refractory and approximately 15 treatment-naive patients, 17 IGHV unmutated. When averaged across all of the samples, the counts came to roughly 240,000 productive templates and 85,000 to 95,000 productive rearrangements.

TCRdb keeps only in-frame clones here, not all; method: immunoSEQ multiplex PCR. Of approximately 160,000 clones in the sample, nearly 90% were seen once. Comments on this clone: The antigen remains undetermined.

Study-level findings and limits: Clonality rose at ibrutinib response, held steady in sustained remission, and fell toward baseline at progression. Clonality was higher at baseline than in age-matched healthy donors and tracked circulating CD8+ T-cell counts.

The trim removed 7 bases at V and 4 bases at J, leaving 5 bases unmatched. The CDR3 extends over 13 amino acids. CDR1 is MNHEY, CDR2 SMNVEV, per germline (reference sequence). The specimen was PBMCs, collected at disease progression, from a patient treated with ibrutinib. The receptor comes from a human donor with chronic lymphocytic leukemia. The J gene is TRBJ2-3, the V gene TRBV27; TRBD2 agrees at 7 bases. The CDR3 region has the DNA TGTGCCAGCAACGAGGGGAGGGCAGATACGCAGTATTTT. Protein sequence: CASNEGRADTQYF.